Listed here is a single TCR beta chain. This entry belongs to a study of blood T cell repertoires in COVID-19. Background on the study: Sites across the United States, Italy and Spain contributed samples from acute and convalescent COVID-19. T cells, B-cell-depleted T cells, or PBMCs provided the cDNA or gDNA that served as material.

Some clones are missing from TCRdb's copy, which holds only in-frame ones; the method was immunoSEQ multiplex PCR. The sample records some 45,000 clones, about nine tenths being singletons. The V end was cut by 0 bases, the J end by 4 bases, with 22 bases between. The CDR3 length is 20 residues. The receptor comes from a human donor in a cohort sampled during active COVID-19. The sample comprised peripheral blood. The J gene is TRBJ2-6, the V gene TRBV23-1; D possibly corresponds to TRBD1 (6 bases). TRBV23-1 is annotated as an ORF whose role is uncertain. CDR3 loop: CASSQSRHRAVGSGANVLTF. CDR3 nucleotides: TGCGCCAGCAGTCAATCGAGGCACAGGGCAGTCGGGTCCGGGGCCAACGTCCTGACTTTC.